A selection of T cell receptor beta chains follows, all from one sample in a study of blood T cell repertoires in COVID-19. TCRdb's table, derived via immunoSEQ multiplex PCR, lists solely in-frame clones and lacks some. The table records 100,000 to 130,000 clones, approximately 90% of them present only once. Input material: peripheral blood. The receptors stem from a woman under 40 with acute or convalescent COVID-19. Both conserved end residues are part of each CDR3. Fields, in order: J gene, V gene, clone size, CDR3 protein. The size of a clone is reported for some rows only, either as once, few or many, or as a class for expanded clones.

TRBJ1-6 | TRBV18 | - | CASSPYREGNSPLHF
TRBJ2-1 | TRBV29-1 | - | CSVEWAGALSYNEQFF
TRBJ2-3 | TRBV27 | once | CASSFRGTDTQYF
TRBJ2-5 | TRBV11-2 | - | CASSFLGAGERRETQYF
TRBJ2-1 | TRBV27 | - | CASSRLAEEQFF
TRBJ1-5 | TRBV6-2/TRBV6-3 | - | CASSWVDKNQPQHF
TRBJ2-7 | TRBV11-2 | few | CASSLEQGTEQYF
TRBJ2-3 | TRBV7-9 | - | CASSLKWRLAGVGDTQYF
TRBJ2-5 | TRBV24-1 | - | CATSQNTQETQYF
TRBJ2-7 | TRBV30 | - | CAWTAGHEQYF
TRBJ1-1 | TRBV28 | - | CASSSPGISAAFF
TRBJ1-5 | TRBV6-2/TRBV6-3 | - | CASSYSIRGKQPQHF
TRBJ1-2 | TRBV7-9 | - | CASTNRWGWVGGYTF
TRBJ1-2 | TRBV7-9 | - | CASSSRQGTIYGYTF
TRBJ1-5 | TRBV4-1 | - | CASSQEAGFYSNQPQHF